The 29 T cell receptor beta chains listed next were all sequenced from one sample in a study of PD-1 blockade in classical Hodgkin lymphoma. The patients all showed relapse after autologous stem cell transplantation, while their brentuximab vedotin exposure varied. This table comes from immunoSEQ multiplex PCR, and its TCRdb copy is limited to in-frame clones, with some not included. The sample holds 75,000 to 100,000 clones, roughly 80% seen once. Sample: peripheral blood mononuclear cells (PBMCs), taken before the second cycle of nivolumab. The receptors shown here come from a human donor with classical Hodgkin lymphoma.

The chain couples TRBV7-9 to TRBJ2-7; 9 bases are shared with TRBD1. The ends lost 4 bases at V and 7 bases at J; junction bases unmatched: 5. CDR3 length: 13 residues. Germline V gene sequence: CDR1 SEHNR, CDR2 FQNEAQ (reference sequence). The CDR3 sequence: CASSYGQGWEQYF. CDR3 sequence (DNA): TGTGCCAGCAGCTACGGACAGGGGTGGGAGCAGTACTTC.

The V and J genes are TRBV5-8 and TRBJ1-1; D is unresolved. The germline gives CDR1 SGHTS, CDR2 YDEGEE. This CDR3 contains 15 residues. Trimming cost V 5 bases and J 0 bases, with 14 bases left between them. The CDR3 nucleotides read TGTGCCAGCAGGGACCGTAGGGTCTTGAACACTGAAGCTTTCTTT. This gives the protein CASRDRRVLNTEAFF.

The chain has TRBV5-1 and TRBJ2-2, with D perhaps being TRBD1 or TRBD2 (6 bases each). V lost 1 base to trimming and J lost 1 base, with 23 bases between them. The CDR3 is 20 amino acids. CDR1 is SGHRS and CDR2 is YFSETQ in the germline V gene. Here the CDR3 reads CASSLFSPGAGGGNTGELFF. CDR3 DNA sequence: TGCGCCAGCAGCTTGTTTAGCCCTGGAGCCGGAGGGGGGAACACCGGGGAGCTGTTTTTT.

This clone has just a few counts. The chain employs TRBV11-2 and TRBJ1-2; D is unresolved. The CDR3 is 13 amino acids. Per germline, CDR1 SGHAT and CDR2 FQNNGV. V was cut by 1 base and J by 7 bases, with 10 bases left in between. This chain's CDR3 is CASSLGRYGGYTF. The CDR3 DNA follows: TGTGCCAGCAGCTTAGGGAGGTATGGTGGCTACACCTTC.

The DNA of the CDR3 is TGTGCCAGCAGTTACTCGGGGATTTTGGTCTACGAGCAGTACTTC. It codes for CASSYSGILVYEQYF. J is TRBJ2-7 and V is TRBV6-5; no firm D call. Germline loops: CDR1 MNHEY, CDR2 SVGAGI. The CDR3 loop spans 15 amino acids. V lost 0 bases and J 3 bases, leaving 12 bases between the germline ends.

This clone was recorded once. The V and J genes are TRBV6-1 and TRBJ2-1; tentative D call: TRBD2 (5 bases). Germline assignment: CDR1 MNHNS and CDR2 SASEGT. CDR3 length equals 15 residues. V lost 7 bases and J lost 7, with 20 bases in between. The DNA for the CDR3 is TGTGCCAGCAACCCACTGCGGCTAGCCCGAAATGAGCAGTTCTTC. Translating it yields CASNPLRLARNEQFF.

Here the CDR3 reads CASSRSEQYF. In DNA, the CDR3 is TGCGCCAGCAGTCGGTCCGAGCAGTACTTC. V is TRBV10-1 and J is TRBJ2-7, with D hard to call. The germline V and J ends were trimmed by 5 bases and 6 bases, with 5 bases remaining between them. The CDR3 contains 10 residues. Germline V gene data show CDR1 as WNHNN and CDR2 as SYGVQD (reference sequence).

The chain is built from TRBV15 and TRBJ1-5; D gene unclear. The V end lost 8 bases, the J end lost 7 bases, and 12 bases lay between the germline ends. The CDR3 totals 12 residues. Germline V gene sequence: CDR1 LNHNV, CDR2 YYDKDF (reference sequence). DNA of the CDR3: TGTGCCACCGGAACTGTGGACCAGCCCCAGCATTTT. It yields the protein CATGTVDQPQHF.

CDR3 sequence (DNA): TGTGCCAGCAGGCCAGGGACAGTTGAGCAGTACTTC. It yields the protein CASRPGTVEQYF. This chain connects TRBV6-1 to TRBJ2-7, with 7 nucleotides matching TRBD1. V was clipped by 6 bases and J by 7 bases; unmatched bases: 6. The CDR3 runs 12 residues. Per the germline V gene, CDR1 is MNHNS and CDR2 is SASEGT.

V usage is TRBV10-2 and J usage is TRBJ2-5; TRBD2 might be the D (6 bases). V was clipped by 7 bases and J by 2 bases, with 11 bases between them. CDR3 size: 13 residues. Germline V lookup: CDR1 WSHSY, CDR2 SAAADI. The CDR3 DNA reads TGCGCCAGCACGGGAGCAAATCAAGAGACCCAGTACTTC. This sequence encodes CASTGANQETQYF.

The rearrangement joins TRBV2 to TRBJ2-7; 14 bases are a match to TRBD2. The CDR3 has 14 residues. CDR1 and CDR2 (germline): SNHLY, FYNNEI. Trimming took 6 bases from V and 6 from J; bases not matched to a gene: 4. The CDR3 DNA follows: TGTGCCAGCAGGGGGACTAGCGGGAGTGGCGAGCAGTACTTC. This sequence encodes CASRGTSGSGEQYF.

This chain joins TRBV9 and TRBJ1-1; no clear D. Per the germline V gene, CDR1 is SGDLS and CDR2 is YYNGEE. This CDR3 is built from 15 residues. The V end lost 0 bases, the J end lost 1 base, and 10 bases lay between the germline ends. The CDR3 here is CASSVGSLGNTEAFF. CDR3 bases: TGTGCCAGCAGCGTAGGCTCCCTGGGGAACACTGAAGCTTTCTTT. Full variable domain (missing parts from reference TRBV9 and TRBJ1-1): DSGVTQTPKHLITATGQRVTLRCSPRSGDLSVYWYQQSLDQGLQFLIQYYNGEERAKGNILERFSAQQFPDLHSELNLSSLELGDSALYFCASSVGSLGNTEAFFGQGTRLTVV.

V is TRBV7-8 and J is TRBJ2-1; D could derive from TRBD1 or TRBD2 (6 bases each). Trimming cost V 5 bases and J 0 bases, with 14 bases left between them. CDR3 length: 16 residues. Germline CDR1 and CDR2: SGHVS and FQNEAQ. The CDR3 DNA sequence: TGTGCCAGCAGCCTGGGGGGCGTTAGCTCCTACAATGAGCAGTTCTTC. Translated, it gives CASSLGGVSSYNEQFF.

The chain has TRBV5-1 and TRBJ1-1; TRBD1 matches 8 bases. J lost 4 bases, V lost 4 bases, and 6 bases had no gene match. Looked up from germline, CDR1 is SGHRS and CDR2 is YFSETQ. There are 14 residues in the CDR3. CDR3 in DNA: TGCGCCAGCAGCGCCGGGACAGGCGGCACTGAAGCTTTCTTT. Translation: CASSAGTGGTEAFF.

In this sample, this clone turned up once. The CDR3 reads CASSLGTGKETQYF. The CDR3 DNA sequence: TGTGCCAGCAGCTTGGGGACAGGGAAAGAGACCCAGTACTTC. The rearrangement joins TRBV5-4 to TRBJ2-5, with 8 positions matching TRBD1. Per the germline V gene, CDR1 is SGHNT and CDR2 is YYREEE (reference sequence). This CDR3 is built from 14 residues. The ends lost 0 bases at V and 3 bases at J; junction bases unmatched: 1.

V and J are TRBV14 and TRBJ2-3; tentative D call: TRBD2 (6 bases). The germline gives CDR1 SGHDN, CDR2 FVKESK. V dropped 6 bases and J dropped 11 bases, with 18 bases sitting between them. The CDR3 consists of 13 residues. This CDR3 reads CASSLTSYGEQYF. CDR3 DNA sequence: TGTGCCAGCAGTCTCACTAGCTACGGCGAGCAGTATTTT.

In its sample, this clone was seen a few times. The chain carries TRBV14 and TRBJ2-3; unclear D gene. CDR1 and CDR2 from the germline V gene are SGHDN and FVKESK. This CDR3 is 13 amino acids long. Trimming cost V 2 bases and J 6 bases, with 9 bases left between them. DNA for the CDR3: TGTGCCAGCAGCCAACTATCTCGGGATACGCAGTATTTT. Protein sequence: CASSQLSRDTQYF.

The chain links TRBV10-3 to TRBJ1-1; no clear D. CDR3 size: 13 residues. The germline CDR1 and CDR2 sequences are ENHRY and SYGVKD. Trimming left V 1 base short and J 7 bases short, with 10 bases between. Here the CDR3 DNA reads TGTGCCATCAGTGAGTATGGGAACGGTGAAGCTTTCTTT. Its translation: CAISEYGNGEAFF.

The chain recombines TRBV4-2 with TRBJ1-2; no clear D gene. Germline assignment: CDR1 LGHNA and CDR2 YNFKEQ. The length of the CDR3 is 12 residues. Between the trimmed V and J ends, which lost 3 bases and 0 bases, there was a span of 2 bases. The CDR3 is CASSQSNYGYTF. The CDR3 nucleotides read TGTGCCAGCAGCCAGTCTAACTATGGCTACACCTTC.

Only one count was recorded for this clone. The CDR3 region is CATAGTGSTTEAFF. Here the CDR3 DNA reads TGTGCCACCGCGGGGACAGGGTCAACCACTGAAGCTTTCTTT. This chain uses TRBV10-3 with TRBJ1-1, with TRBD1 matching over 9 bases. The CDR3 totals 14 residues. Trimming at V came to 10 bases and at J to 4 bases, leaving 10 bases not matched to a gene. Germline V gene data show CDR1 as ENHRY and CDR2 as SYGVKD.

The CDR3 nucleotides are TGTGCCAGCAGCCCGGGGAGGGAGAAAGCTTTCTTT. It yields the protein CASSPGREKAFF. This chain uses TRBV6-6 with TRBJ1-1; no firm D call. Germline V CDR1 and CDR2: MNHNY, SVGAGI (reference sequence). Trimming pared 6 bases from V and 9 bases from J, leaving 14 bases between. This CDR3 is 12 amino acids long.

The chain recombines TRBV7-2 with TRBJ2-5; possibly TRBD1 or TRBD2 for D (6 bases each). CDR3 size: 14 residues. Germline V gene lookup returns CDR1 SGHTA and CDR2 FQGNSA. V gave up 1 base and J gave up 5 bases, with 11 bases separating them. For the CDR3, the DNA is TGTGCCAGCAGCTTAGGTCGGGGGCGCGAGACCCAGTACTTC. It is translated as CASSLGRGRETQYF.

The V gene is TRBV5-1, the J gene TRBJ2-1; perhaps TRBD1 as D (5 bases). In germline, CDR1 is SGHRS, CDR2 YFSETQ. This CDR3 is built from 15 residues. Trimming removed 1 base from V and 5 bases from J, with 13 bases in between. CDR3 sequence (DNA): TGCGCCAGCAGCTTGAGCCCCTCAGGGAACAATGAGCAGTTCTTC. Translating it yields CASSLSPSGNNEQFF.

The V gene is TRBV7-8, the J gene TRBJ2-7; D possibly corresponds to TRBD2 (6 bases). The CDR3 sequence is 17 residues long. Germline V CDR1 and CDR2: SGHVS, FQNEAQ. Trimming pared 4 bases from V and 0 bases from J, leaving 19 bases between. In DNA, the CDR3 is TGTGCCAGCAGCTCACCGACGGGATTGGGGGGCTCCTACGAGCAGTACTTC. This gives the protein CASSSPTGLGGSYEQYF.

The rearrangement uses TRBV18 and TRBJ2-7; TRBD2 aligns across 12 bases. The CDR3 spans 15 residues. Per germline, CDR1 KGHSH and CDR2 LQKENI. Losses at the gene ends were 6 bases for V and 7 bases for J; bases not matched to a gene: 10. CDR3 protein: CASSAPSGRAPEQYF. As DNA, the CDR3 is TGTGCCAGCTCCGCCCCTAGCGGGAGGGCCCCGGAGCAGTACTTC.

This chain connects TRBV4-2 to TRBJ2-3, with 7 positions matching TRBD2. The germline CDR1 and CDR2 sequences are LGHNA and YNFKEQ. The V segment lost 1 base and the J segment 2 bases; nucleotides outside the gene matches: 6. CDR3 size: 16 residues. The CDR3 region has the DNA TGTGCCAGCAGCCAAGGGAGCGGGAAGGACACAGATACGCAGTATTTT. It is translated as CASSQGSGKDTDTQYF.

V gene TRBV7-9 combines with J gene TRBJ2-3, with 8 bases identical to TRBD2. The CDR3 totals 14 residues. V shed 3 bases and J 1 base; nucleotides not matched to a gene: 0. CDR1 is SEHNR and CDR2 is FQNEAQ in the germline V gene (reference sequence). CDR3 region: CASSLTSGTDTQYF. In nucleotides, the CDR3 is TGTGCCAGCAGCTTGACTAGCGGCACAGATACGCAGTATTTT. The full variable domain, rest sourced from reference TRBV7-9 and TRBJ2-3, is DTGVSQNPRHKITKRGQNVTFRCDPISEHNRLYWYRQTLGQGPEFLTYFQNEAQLEKSRLLSDRFSAERPKGSFSTLEIQRTEQGDSAMYLCASSLTSGTDTQYFGPGTRLTVL.

This sequence joins TRBV7-6 and TRBJ2-7; D is uncertain. Germline assignment: CDR1 SGHVS and CDR2 FNYEAQ. The CDR3 sequence is 13 residues long. V lost 1 base and J lost 4, with 8 bases in between. CDR3 amino acids: CASSLGTLYEQYF. For the CDR3, the DNA is TGTGCCAGCAGCTTAGGCACTCTTTACGAGCAGTACTTC.

This chain uses TRBV19 with TRBJ1-1, with D possibly TRBD1 on 5 matching bases. V shed 4 bases and J shed 3 bases, with 12 bases lying between them. CDR1 and CDR2 (germline): LNHDA, SQIVND (reference sequence). The CDR3 runs 14 residues. CDR3 sequence (DNA): TGTGCCAGTAGTAAGTGGGGCAGGGACACTGAAGCTTTCTTT. Its protein product is CASSKWGRDTEAFF.